This T cell receptor (beta chain) was recovered during a study of T-cell reconstitution after alpha-beta-depleted transplantation in children. Points from the study as a whole: Reportedly, only several hundred clones from non-depleted graft cells drove alpha-beta T-cell counts at about two months.

The CDR3 extends over 15 amino acids. Germline CDR1 is MDHEN and CDR2 is SYDVKM. The ends were cut back, 6 bases at V and 8 bases at J, with 19 bases in the middle. This clonotype has only a few counts. Its target is unknown. Unique molecular identifiers were used to barcode this TCRbeta library. TCRdb called the PCR reads again in MiXCR, with one record for every CDR3 protein. The table lists some 350,000 distinct CDR3 sequences, about 17% of them singletons, with around 43% in the top ten. The clonotype comes from a male patient aged 2-9 years who had a stem cell transplant for acute lymphoblastic leukemia, so the T cells may come from the graft donor. The material sequenced was PBMCs, mostly from graft donor cells, taken 360 days after TCRalphabeta/CD19-depleted stem cell transplant. The rearrangement links TRBV28 to TRBJ1-4; D ambiguous. CDR3 sequence reads: CASSPERWSGEKLFF. The CDR3 DNA sequence: TGTGCCAGCAGCCCAGAGAGGTGGAGCGGGGAAAAACTGTTTTTT.